This T cell receptor beta chain comes out of a study of blood T cells in healthy people across ages. This CDR3 comprises 15 residues. From germline, CDR1 is SGHRS and CDR2 YFSETQ. V dropped 4 bases and J dropped 4 bases, with 12 bases sitting between them. A second PCR of about 6 to 11 cycles used a sample-barcoded 5' primer and a J-beta primer mix. TCRdb reprocessed the 5' RACE reads via MiXCR and lists one record per CDR3 protein. Among about 760,000 distinct CDR3 sequences, just under 25% were seen once, and the ten largest hold under 10%. The same sample was also used in a study of T cells of mothers and their children.

Sequenced sample: blood. The chain has TRBV5-1 and TRBJ2-6; D is unclear. The receptor's source is a boy between 10 and 17 years old in good health. CDR3 bases: TGCGCCAGCAGCCTGGGTGGCCGGGGGGCCAACGTCCTGACTTTC. Protein sequence: CASSLGGRGANVLTF.